Given below is one T cell receptor beta chain in context. Its antigen is undetermined. This record comes from a study of a mutant IDH1 vaccine in newly diagnosed glioma. About the research overall: Patients began vaccination 4-6 weeks after radiotherapy alone, or with temozolomide cycles. Patients had received radiotherapy, temozolomide, or both previously, most receiving both.

The CDR3 covers 14 residues. V lost 2 bases to trimming and J lost 2 bases, with 8 bases between them. CDR1 and CDR2 from the germline V gene are SGHRS and YFSETQ. General study results and limits: Whatever changes occurred in top peripheral T cell clonotypes seemed unrelated to pseudoprogression. Patients showed vaccine-induced immune responses at a rate of around 94%.

The time point was: week 11, during vaccination. Every single dose of the vaccine, 300 ug of mutant IDH1 20-mer peptide, came with topical imiquimod. Some clones are missing from TCRdb's copy, which holds only in-frame ones; the method was immunoSEQ multiplex PCR. This sample has 40,000 or so clones, with 65% to 85% found just once. This clonotype originated in a man between 40 and 49 years old with glioma. The sequenced sample was PBMCs, obtained from a glioma patient whose treatment included an IDH1 peptide vaccine. V usage is TRBV5-1 and J usage is TRBJ1-5; D is perhaps TRBD1 (5 bases). The chain's CDR3 is CASSLGGGNQPQHF. The CDR3 DNA is TGCGCCAGCAGCTTAGGAGGGGGCAATCAGCCCCAGCATTTT.